This T cell receptor beta chain comes out of a study of blood T cell repertoires in COVID-19. For the study at large: Collection of acute and convalescent COVID-19 samples took place in the United States, Italy and Spain. The cDNA or gDNA used as material had been derived from T cells, B-cell-depleted T cells, or PBMCs.

In the original workflow: The authors estimated nucleated cell counts from reference gene primer amplification. Sequencing was performed with immunoSEQ multiplex PCR; in TCRdb, only in-frame clones are kept and a portion is missing. That table gives V, J and clone size, and the DNA gave D and trimming. This table holds 250,000 or so clones, 70% to 85% found once. The CDR3 has 15 residues. In germline, CDR1 is SGHAT, CDR2 FQNNGV. V trimming: 1 base; J trimming: 2 bases; junction bases outside the gene matches: 3. The rearrangement links TRBV11-2 to TRBJ2-7, with 9 bases aligning to TRBD2. Source material: peripheral blood. This sequence was found in a woman over 75 with acute or convalescent COVID-19. The CDR3 sequence: CASSLALAGTYEQYF. For the CDR3, the DNA is TGTGCCAGCAGCTTAGCGCTAGCGGGGACCTACGAGCAGTACTTC.